Listed below are T cell receptor beta chains from one sample, sequenced in a study of blood T cell repertoires in COVID-19. TCRdb keeps only in-frame clones here, not all; method: immunoSEQ multiplex PCR. Counted here are around 280,000 clones, approximately 88% occurring once; the ten biggest clones make up over 6%. Sequencing used PBMCs or T cells enriched from blood (not recorded which). These receptors were obtained from a woman aged 40-49 years who had recovered from COVID-19. Both conserved end residues are part of each CDR3. The D gene is left open where the match is weak. For some rows the clone size is stated as once, few or many, or as a class when expanded; others skip it.

d_call,v_call,j_call,clone_size,cdr3_aa,cdr3_nt
TRBD1,TRBV20-1,TRBJ1-5,-,CSASDRGNQPQHF,TGCAGTGCTAGTGACAGGGGCAATCAGCCCCAGCATTTT
-,TRBV6-5,TRBJ2-3,-,CASSYGGRYSTDTQYF,TGTGCCAGCAGTTATGGTGGGAGATATAGCACAGATACGCAGTATTTT
TRBD2,TRBV7-2,TRBJ2-1,once,CASSLVGLAGNNEQFF,TGTGCCAGCAGCTTAGTGGGACTAGCGGGAAACAATGAGCAGTTCTTC
-,TRBV27,TRBJ2-7,-,CASSSIRVGSSYEQYF,TGTGCCAGCAGTTCTATCAGGGTCGGTAGCTCCTACGAGCAGTACTTC
TRBD1,TRBV7-9,TRBJ2-5,-,CASSQGQWETQYF,TGTGCCAGCAGCCAGGGACAGTGGGAGACCCAGTACTTC
TRBD2,TRBV20-1,TRBJ2-7,once,CSGAGSYEQYF,TGCAGTGGAGCGGGATCCTACGAGCAGTACTTC
TRBD2,TRBV7-9,TRBJ2-5,-,CASSSPRLAGSPETQYF,TGTGCCAGCAGCTCCCCCCGGCTAGCGGGCTCCCCAGAGACCCAGTACTTC
-,TRBV27,TRBJ1-1,-,CASSVGGGTLNTEAFF,TGTGCCAGCAGTGTGGGTGGGGGGACCTTGAACACTGAAGCTTTCTTT
TRBD2,TRBV5-1,TRBJ2-2,-,CASRASGRAGPGELFF,TGCGCCAGCAGGGCTAGCGGGAGGGCCGGTCCCGGGGAGCTGTTTTTT
-,TRBV3-1/TRBV3-2,TRBJ1-1,-,CATKGGRTTEAFF,TGTGCCACGAAAGGGGGAAGGACCACTGAAGCTTTCTTT
TRBD1,TRBV5-1,TRBJ2-6,-,CASNPDRLSLSGANVLTF,TGCGCCAGCAATCCGGACAGGCTCAGCCTCTCTGGGGCCAACGTCCTGACTTTC
TRBD1,TRBV27,TRBJ1-1,few,CVTRQGVSTEAFF,TGTGTCACAAGACAGGGGGTAAGCACTGAAGCTTTCTTT
-,TRBV7-9,TRBJ2-3,-,CASSLAQGQDTQYF,TGTGCCAGCAGCTTAGCACAGGGCCAAGATACGCAGTATTTT
-,TRBV7-9,TRBJ2-7,many,CASSLLLGEQYF,TGTGCCAGCAGCTTACTCCTAGGAGAGCAGTACTTC
-,TRBV3-1/TRBV3-2,TRBJ1-5,-,CASSQGRAYNQPQHF,TGTGCCAGCAGCCAAGGTCGCGCTTATAATCAGCCCCAGCATTTT
TRBD1,TRBV6-2/TRBV6-3,TRBJ2-7,-,CASSRDRVREQYF,TGTGCCAGCAGCCGGGACAGGGTACGCGAGCAGTACTTC
TRBD1,TRBV7-2,TRBJ1-6,-,CASKRQGAINSPLHF,TGTGCCAGTAAGAGACAGGGGGCGATCAATTCACCCCTCCACTTT
-,TRBV12-3/TRBV12-4,TRBJ2-7,-,CASSLNTYEQYF,TGTGCCAGCAGTTTAAACACCTACGAGCAGTACTTC
TRBD1,TRBV29-1,TRBJ1-5,-,CSVARGAGQGNHQPQHF,TGCAGCGTTGCCCGAGGGGCCGGACAGGGGAACCATCAGCCCCAGCATTTT
-,TRBV4-2,TRBJ1-1,-,CASSQERASSRVAFF,TGTGCCAGCAGCCAAGAAAGGGCGTCCTCGAGGGTAGCTTTCTTT
-,TRBV11-2,TRBJ2-7,-,CASSPSGVPYEQYF,TGTGCCAGCAGCCCCTCGGGGGTACCGTACGAGCAGTACTTC
-,TRBV7-9,TRBJ2-7,-,CASTLDSEQYF,TGTGCCAGCACCCTAGACTCCGAGCAGTACTTC
TRBD1,TRBV28,TRBJ2-1,-,CASSSQGTGERVRRFF,TGTGCCAGCAGTTCACAAGGGACAGGGGAGAGGGTTCGGCGGTTCTTC
-,TRBV18,TRBJ2-3,-,CASSPQGGSADTQYF,TGTGCCAGCTCACCACAAGGTGGGAGCGCAGATACGCAGTATTTT
TRBD2,TRBV7-3,TRBJ2-1,-,CASSPAGTSGSNEQFF,TGTGCCAGCAGCCCCGCCGGGACTAGCGGGAGTAATGAGCAGTTCTTC
TRBD2,TRBV5-3,TRBJ2-6,-,CARSSGTSGRFAANVLTF,TGTGCCAGAAGCTCTGGGACTAGCGGGAGATTTGCGGCCAACGTCCTGACTTTC
TRBD2,TRBV7-9,TRBJ2-2,-,CASSWTSGNTGELFF,TGTGCCAGCAGCTGGACTAGCGGGAACACCGGGGAGCTGTTTTTT
TRBD2,TRBV28,TRBJ2-7,once,CASGTTSAYSYEQYF,TGTGCCAGCGGGACGACTAGCGCTTACTCCTACGAGCAGTACTTC
-,TRBV18,TRBJ2-1,-,CASSPPSGPNEQFF,TGTGCCAGCTCACCACCGTCAGGGCCCAATGAGCAGTTCTTC
-,TRBV5-4,TRBJ2-5,-,CASSTNTNSDRETQYF,TGTGCCAGCAGCACCAACACTAATTCAGATCGAGAGACCCAGTACTTC
TRBD1,TRBV11-3,TRBJ2-2,-,CASSLGQGTGELFF,TGTGCCAGCAGCTTGGGACAGGGGACCGGGGAGCTGTTTTTT
TRBD1,TRBV2,TRBJ1-1,once,CATQGDPNLNTEAFF,TGTGCCACCCAGGGGGACCCCAACTTGAACACTGAAGCTTTCTTT
-,TRBV4-1,TRBJ2-5,-,CASSLIVSGYAPETQYF,TGCGCCAGCAGCCTAATCGTTAGCGGCTATGCTCCAGAGACCCAGTACTTC
-,TRBV11-2,TRBJ1-1,-,CASRPVNRETEAFF,TGTGCCAGCAGGCCGGTAAACAGGGAGACTGAAGCTTTCTTT
-,TRBV11-3,TRBJ2-7,-,CALVPTGTSYEQYF,TGTGCCCTAGTCCCGACAGGTACTTCCTACGAGCAGTACTTC
-,TRBV21-1,TRBJ2-7,-,CASSKNRDGHYEQYF,TGTGCCAGCAGCAAGAACAGGGACGGCCACTACGAGCAGTACTTC
TRBD2,TRBV30,TRBJ2-1,-,CAWSVRGLAGGNEQFF,TGTGCCTGGAGTGTACGAGGGCTAGCGGGAGGCAATGAGCAGTTCTTC
TRBD2,TRBV24-1,TRBJ2-5,-,CATSDSGTSGGNQETQYF,TGTGCCACCAGTGACTCCGGGACTAGCGGGGGGAACCAAGAGACCCAGTACTTC
TRBD1,TRBV7-9,TRBJ2-2,many,CASNDRADTGELFF,TGTGCCAGCAACGACAGGGCCGACACCGGGGAGCTGTTTTTT
TRBD2,TRBV7-2,TRBJ2-1,-,CASSLPGLQANEQFF,TGTGCCAGCAGCTTACCGGGACTACAGGCCAATGAGCAGTTCTTC
-,TRBV28,TRBJ1-2,-,CASSTSRWGYTF,TGTGCCAGCAGTACCTCTCGGTGGGGCTACACCTTC
TRBD2,TRBV9,TRBJ2-1,-,CASSVTSGSKFYNEQFF,TGTGCCAGCAGCGTAACTAGCGGGAGCAAGTTCTACAATGAGCAGTTCTTC
-,TRBV15,TRBJ2-3,few,CATSRDMPGRADTQYF,TGTGCCACCAGCAGAGATATGCCGGGAAGGGCAGATACGCAGTATTTT
TRBD1,TRBV11-2,TRBJ1-5,-,CASSFVTGVNQPQHF,TGTGCCAGCAGCTTCGTTACAGGGGTGAATCAGCCCCAGCATTTT
TRBD1,TRBV20-1,TRBJ1-5,once,CSASPQGARNQPQHF,TGCAGTGCTAGTCCACAGGGGGCCCGCAATCAGCCCCAGCATTTT
TRBD1,TRBV28,TRBJ2-7,-,CASSPRTGPYSYEQYF,TGTGCCAGCAGTCCAAGGACAGGACCTTACTCCTACGAGCAGTACTTC
-,TRBV20-1,TRBJ1-2,-,CSASLFPGYTF,TGCAGTGCTAGCCTTTTTCCTGGCTACACCTTC
-,TRBV7-8,TRBJ2-2,-,CALRVDGELFF,TGTGCCCTGCGTGTCGACGGGGAGCTGTTTTTT
TRBD2,TRBV2,TRBJ2-1,-,CASSAGTSVYNEQFF,TGTGCCAGCAGCGCTGGGACTAGCGTGTACAATGAGCAGTTCTTC
TRBD1,TRBV28,TRBJ1-2,-,CASSEQGANYGYTF,TGTGCCAGCAGTGAACAGGGGGCTAACTATGGCTACACCTTC
TRBD1,TRBV2,TRBJ2-3,-,CASRGQAGTDTQYF,TGTGCCAGCAGGGGACAGGCGGGGACAGATACGCAGTATTTT
-,TRBV19,TRBJ2-7,-,CASSIGGIEGYEQYF,TGTGCCAGTAGTATCGGCGGGATCGAAGGGTACGAGCAGTACTTC
-,TRBV10-3,TRBJ2-3,-,CAISADTTDTQYF,TGTGCCATCAGTGCGGACACGACAGATACGCAGTATTTT